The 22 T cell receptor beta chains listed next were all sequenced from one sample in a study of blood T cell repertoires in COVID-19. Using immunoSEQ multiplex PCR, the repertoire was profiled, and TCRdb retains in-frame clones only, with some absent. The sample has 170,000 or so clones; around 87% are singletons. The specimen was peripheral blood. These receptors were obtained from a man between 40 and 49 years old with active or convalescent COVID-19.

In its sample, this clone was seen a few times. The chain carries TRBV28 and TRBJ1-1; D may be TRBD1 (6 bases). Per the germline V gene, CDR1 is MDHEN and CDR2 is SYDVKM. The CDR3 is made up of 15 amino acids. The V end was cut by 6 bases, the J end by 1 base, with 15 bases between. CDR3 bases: TGTGCCAGCAGCAAAACCGGGACACAGAACACTGAAGCTTTCTTT. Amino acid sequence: CASSKTGTQNTEAFF.

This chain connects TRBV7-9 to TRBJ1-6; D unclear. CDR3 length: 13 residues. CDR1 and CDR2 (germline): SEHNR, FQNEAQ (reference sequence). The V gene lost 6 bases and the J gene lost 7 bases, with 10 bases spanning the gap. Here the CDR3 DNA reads TGTGCCAGCAGGAACAGCTTCAATTCACCCCTCCACTTT. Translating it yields CASRNSFNSPLHF.

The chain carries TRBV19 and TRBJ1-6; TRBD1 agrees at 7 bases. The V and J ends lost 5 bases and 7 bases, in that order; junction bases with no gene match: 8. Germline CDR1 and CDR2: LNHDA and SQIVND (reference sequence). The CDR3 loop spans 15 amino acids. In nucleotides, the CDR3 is TGTGCCAGTAGTCTCCAAGGGACAGTAAATTCACCCCTCCACTTT. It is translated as CASSLQGTVNSPLHF. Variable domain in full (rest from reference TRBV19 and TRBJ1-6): DGGITQSPKYLFRKEGQNVTLSCEQNLNHDAMYWYRQDPGQGLRLIYYSQIVNDFQKGDIAEGYSVSREKKESFPLTVTSAQKNPTAFYLCASSLQGTVNSPLHFGNGTRLTVT.

CDR3 in amino acids: CASSHLPLAGGNTGELFF. The CDR3 DNA sequence: TGTGCCAGCAGCCACCTACCCCTAGCGGGGGGAAACACCGGGGAGCTGTTTTTT. This rearrangement joins TRBV7-3 to TRBJ2-2; the match to TRBD2 covers 11 bases. Germline lookup yields CDR1 SGHTA and CDR2 FQGTGA. The CDR3 extends over 18 amino acids. V gave up 5 bases and J gave up 2 bases; unmatched junction bases: 10.

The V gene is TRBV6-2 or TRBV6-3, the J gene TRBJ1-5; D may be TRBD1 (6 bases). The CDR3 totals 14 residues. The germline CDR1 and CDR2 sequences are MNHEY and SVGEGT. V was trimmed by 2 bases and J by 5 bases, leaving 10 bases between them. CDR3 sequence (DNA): TGTGCCAGCAGTTACCCGGCAGGGGATCAGCCCCAGCATTTT. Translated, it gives CASSYPAGDQPQHF.

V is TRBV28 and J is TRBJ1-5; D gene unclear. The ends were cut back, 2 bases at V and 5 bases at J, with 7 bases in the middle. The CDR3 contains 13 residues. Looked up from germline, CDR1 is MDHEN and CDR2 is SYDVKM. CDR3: CASSLGEDQPQHF. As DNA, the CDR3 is TGTGCCAGCAGTTTAGGGGAGGATCAGCCCCAGCATTTT.

CDR3 residues: CASSSQGRANEQYF. Here the CDR3 DNA reads TGTGCCAGCAGCAGCCAGGGTCGGGCCAACGAGCAGTACTTC. The chain couples TRBV5-4 to TRBJ2-7; possible D gene TRBD1, 5 bases. Per germline, CDR1 SGHNT and CDR2 YYREEE (reference sequence). Trimming removed 4 bases at V and 5 bases at J, with 16 bases between. There are 14 residues in the CDR3.

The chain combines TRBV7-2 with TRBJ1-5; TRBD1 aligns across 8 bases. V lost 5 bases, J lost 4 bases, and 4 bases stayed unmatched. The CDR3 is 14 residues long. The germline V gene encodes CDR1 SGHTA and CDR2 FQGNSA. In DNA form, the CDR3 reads TGTGCCAGCAGCCGCGACAGGGGTAATCAGCCCCAGCATTTT. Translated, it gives CASSRDRGNQPQHF.

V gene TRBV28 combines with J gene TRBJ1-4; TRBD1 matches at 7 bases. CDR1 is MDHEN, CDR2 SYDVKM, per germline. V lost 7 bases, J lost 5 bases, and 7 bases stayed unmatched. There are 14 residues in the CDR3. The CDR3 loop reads CASKESGGNEKLFF. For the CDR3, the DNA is TGTGCCAGCAAGGAGTCAGGGGGGAATGAAAAACTGTTTTTT. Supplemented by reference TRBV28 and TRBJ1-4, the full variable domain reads DVKVTQSSRYLVKRTGEKVFLECVQDMDHENMFWYRQDPGLGLRLIYFSYDVKMKEKGDIPEGYSVSREKKERFSLILESASTNQTSMYLCASKESGGNEKLFFGSGTQLSVL.

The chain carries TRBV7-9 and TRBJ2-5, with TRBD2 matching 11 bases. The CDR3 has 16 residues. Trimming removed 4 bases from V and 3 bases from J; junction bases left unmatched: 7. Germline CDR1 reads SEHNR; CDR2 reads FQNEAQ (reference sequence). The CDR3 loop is CASSSGTSGPEETQYF. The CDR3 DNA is TGTGCCAGCAGCTCTGGGACTAGCGGCCCTGAAGAGACCCAGTACTTC.

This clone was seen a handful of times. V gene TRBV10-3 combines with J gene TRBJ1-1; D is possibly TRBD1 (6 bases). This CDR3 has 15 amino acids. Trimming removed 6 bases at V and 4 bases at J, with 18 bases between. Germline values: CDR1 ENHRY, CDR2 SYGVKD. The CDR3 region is CAIRATGLWSTEAFF. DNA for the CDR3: TGTGCCATCAGAGCCACAGGGTTGTGGTCCACTGAAGCTTTCTTT.

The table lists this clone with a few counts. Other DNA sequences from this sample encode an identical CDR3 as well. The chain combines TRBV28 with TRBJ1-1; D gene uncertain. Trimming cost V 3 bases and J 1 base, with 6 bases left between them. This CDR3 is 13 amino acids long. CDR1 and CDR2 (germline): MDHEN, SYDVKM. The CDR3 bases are TGTGCCAGCAGTTTCCCAGGGAACACTGAAGCTTTCTTT. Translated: CASSFPGNTEAFF.

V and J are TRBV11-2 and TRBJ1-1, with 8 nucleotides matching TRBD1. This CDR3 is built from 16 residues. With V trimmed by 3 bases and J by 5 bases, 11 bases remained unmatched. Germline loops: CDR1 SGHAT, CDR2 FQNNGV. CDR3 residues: CASSLGQGARLTEAFF. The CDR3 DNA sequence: TGTGCCAGCAGCTTGGGCCAGGGGGCGCGTCTTACTGAAGCTTTCTTT.

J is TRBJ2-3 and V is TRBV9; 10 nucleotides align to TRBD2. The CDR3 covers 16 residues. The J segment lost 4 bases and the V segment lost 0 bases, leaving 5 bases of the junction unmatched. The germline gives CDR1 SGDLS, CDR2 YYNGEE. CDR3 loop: CASSVGASGGPDTQYF. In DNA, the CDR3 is TGTGCCAGCAGCGTAGGGGCTAGCGGGGGACCAGATACGCAGTATTTT.

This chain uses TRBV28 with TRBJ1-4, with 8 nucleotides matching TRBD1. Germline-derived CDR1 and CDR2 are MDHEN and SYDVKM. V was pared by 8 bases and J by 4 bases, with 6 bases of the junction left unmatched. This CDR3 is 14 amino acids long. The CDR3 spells CASLEQGVNEKLFF. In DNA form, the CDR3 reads TGTGCCAGCCTTGAACAGGGGGTTAATGAAAAACTGTTTTTT.

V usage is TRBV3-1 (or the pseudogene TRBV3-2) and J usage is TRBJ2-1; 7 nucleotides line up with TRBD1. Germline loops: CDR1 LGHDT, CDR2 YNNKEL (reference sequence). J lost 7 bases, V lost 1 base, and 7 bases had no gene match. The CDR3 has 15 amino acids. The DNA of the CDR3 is TGTGCCAGCAGCCAAGGGGCCGACAGGGTTAATGAGCAGTTCTTC. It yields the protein CASSQGADRVNEQFF.

CDR3 sequence (DNA): TGTGCCAGCAGCCGGACAGACCGGGATGAAAAACTGTTTTTT. This encodes CASSRTDRDEKLFF. The rearrangement uses TRBV7-9 and TRBJ1-4, with a tentative D call TRBD1 (6 bases). The CDR3 is 14 residues long. Germline assignment: CDR1 SEHNR and CDR2 FQNEAQ (reference sequence). V lost 5 bases to trimming and J lost 6 bases, with 13 bases between them.

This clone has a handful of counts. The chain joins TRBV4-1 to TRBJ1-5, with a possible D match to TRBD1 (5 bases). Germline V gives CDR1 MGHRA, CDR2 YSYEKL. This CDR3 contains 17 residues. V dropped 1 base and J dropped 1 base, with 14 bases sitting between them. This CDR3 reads CASSQGRRGESNQPQHF. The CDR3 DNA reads TGCGCCAGCAGCCAAGGTAGGAGGGGAGAAAGCAATCAGCCCCAGCATTTT.

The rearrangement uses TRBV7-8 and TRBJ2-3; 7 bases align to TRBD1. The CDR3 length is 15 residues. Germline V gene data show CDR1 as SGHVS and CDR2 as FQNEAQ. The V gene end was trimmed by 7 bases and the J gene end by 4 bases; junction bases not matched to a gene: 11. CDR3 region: CASTNSTGMADTQYF. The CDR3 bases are TGTGCCAGCACCAACTCGACAGGGATGGCAGATACGCAGTATTTT.

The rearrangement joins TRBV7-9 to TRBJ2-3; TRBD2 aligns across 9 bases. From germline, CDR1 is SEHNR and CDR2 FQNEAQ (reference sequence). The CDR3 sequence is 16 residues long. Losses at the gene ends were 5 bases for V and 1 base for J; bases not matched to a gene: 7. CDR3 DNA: TGTGCCAGCAGCCACCCCGTAGCGGGGGGCACAGATACGCAGTATTTT. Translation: CASSHPVAGGTDTQYF.

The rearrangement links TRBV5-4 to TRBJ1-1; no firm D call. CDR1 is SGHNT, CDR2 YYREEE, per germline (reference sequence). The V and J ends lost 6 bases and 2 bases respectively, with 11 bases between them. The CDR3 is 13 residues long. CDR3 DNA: TGTGCCAGCACAATAGGAGTTAACACTGAAGCTTTCTTT. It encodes CASTIGVNTEAFF.

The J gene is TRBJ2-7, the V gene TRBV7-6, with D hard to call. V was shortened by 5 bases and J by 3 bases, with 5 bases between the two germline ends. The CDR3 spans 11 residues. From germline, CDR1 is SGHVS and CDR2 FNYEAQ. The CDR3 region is CASSPLYEQYF. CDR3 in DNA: TGTGCCAGCAGCCCCCTCTACGAGCAGTACTTC.